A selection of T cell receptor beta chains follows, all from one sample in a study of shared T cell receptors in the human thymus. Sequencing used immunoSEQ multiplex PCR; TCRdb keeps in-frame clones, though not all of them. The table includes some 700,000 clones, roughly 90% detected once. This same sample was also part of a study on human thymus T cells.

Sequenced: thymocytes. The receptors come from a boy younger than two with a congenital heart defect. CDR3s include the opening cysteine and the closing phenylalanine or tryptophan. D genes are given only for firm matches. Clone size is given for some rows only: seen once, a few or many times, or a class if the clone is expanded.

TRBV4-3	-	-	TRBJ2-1	TGCGCCAGCAGCCACGGGGTGGGGAATGAGCAGTTCTTC	CASSHGVGNEQFF
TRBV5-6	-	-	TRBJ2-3	TGTGCCAGCAGCTTGGAGTGGCAGACCGCGGGCACAGATACGCAGTATTTT	CASSLEWQTAGTDTQYF
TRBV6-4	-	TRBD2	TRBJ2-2	TGTGCCAGCAGCCCTTTAGCGGGAGGAGCGGCCGGGGAGCTGTTTTTT	CASSPLAGGAAGELFF
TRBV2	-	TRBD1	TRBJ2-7	TGTGCCAGCAGTGACGGGACAGGGGTGCACGAGCAGTACTTC	CASSDGTGVHEQYF
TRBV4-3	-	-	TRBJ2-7	TGCGCCAGCAGCCGAACCGGGGGAGGAGACACCTGGGAGCGCGGCCCCTACGAGCAGTACTTC	CASSRTGGGDTWERGPYEQYF
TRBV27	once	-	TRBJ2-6	TGTGCCAGCAGTTTAGGATTTTGCGGGCCACAGTGTTCGTCTGGGGCCAACGTCCTGACTTTC	CASSLGFCGPQCSSGANVLTF
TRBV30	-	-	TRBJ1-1	TGTGCCTGGAGTGAGGAGGACGGACCGACCACTGAAGCTTTCTTT	CAWSEEDGPTTEAFF
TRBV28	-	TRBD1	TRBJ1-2	TGTGCCAGCAGTTTATGCCGTCCGGGACAGGGGGCTAACTATGGCTACACCTTC	CASSLCRPGQGANYGYTF
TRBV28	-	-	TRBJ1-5	TGTGCCAGCAGTTTATGCAAGGGACACCCTAGCAATCAGCCCCAGCATTTT	CASSLCKGHPSNQPQHF
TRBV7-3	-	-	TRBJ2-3	TGTGCCAGCAGCTCCACCTTGGGCGATACGCAGTATTTT	CASSSTLGDTQYF
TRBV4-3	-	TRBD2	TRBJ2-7	TGCGCCAGCAGCCAAGACTTGGGCGGGAGGGACGAGCAGTACTTC	CASSQDLGGRDEQYF
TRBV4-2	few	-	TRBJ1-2	TGTGCCAGCAGCCAAGAGGGAGGGGTCGGGTCCTATGGCTACACCTTC	CASSQEGGVGSYGYTF
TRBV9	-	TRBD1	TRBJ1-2	TGTGCCAGCAGCCAAATTGACAGGGTGGTGGTGGGCTACACCTTC	CASSQIDRVVVGYTF
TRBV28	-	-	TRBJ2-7	TGTGCCAGCAGCCCCGCCTGGGTGGAGCTGAGCTCCTACGAGCAGTACTTC	CASSPAWVELSSYEQYF
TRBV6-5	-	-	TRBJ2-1	TGTGCCAGCAGTCCTGCGGAGGGGGCTGAGCAGTTCTTC	CASSPAEGAEQFF
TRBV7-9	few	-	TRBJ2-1	TGTGCCAGCAGCTTGGGGCAGGGAAACTACAATGAGCAGTTCTTC	CASSLGQGNYNEQFF
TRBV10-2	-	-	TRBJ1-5	TGCGCCAGCAGCCCACGACATATTTATAGCAATCAGCCCCAGCATTTT	CASSPRHIYSNQPQHF
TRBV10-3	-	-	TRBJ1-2	TGTGCCATCAGTACGACCGGGACACCCTATGGCTACACCTTC	CAISTTGTPYGYTF
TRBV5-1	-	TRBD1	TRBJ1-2	TGCGCCAGCAGCGTAGGACAGGGGGATGGCTACACCTTC	CASSVGQGDGYTF
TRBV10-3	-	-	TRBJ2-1	TGTGCCATCAGTGAGTCGGGCTATGAGCAGTTCTTC	CAISESGYEQFF
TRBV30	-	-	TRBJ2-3	TGTGCCTGGAGTCCCCGGGCGGGAGATACGCAGTATTTT	CAWSPRAGDTQYF
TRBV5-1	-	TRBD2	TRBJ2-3	TGCGCCAGCAGCTTCGGGACTAGCGGGATCACAGATACGCAGTATTTT	CASSFGTSGITDTQYF
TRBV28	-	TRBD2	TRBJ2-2	TGTGCCAGCAGTTTAAAAGGCCGTTGGGCGGGAGGGCCAACCGGGGAGCTGTTTTTT	CASSLKGRWAGGPTGELFF
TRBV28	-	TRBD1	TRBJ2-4	TGTGCCAGCAGTTTACGTCCATCATTTGCGAACCGGGACAGGGTGTCGAACATTCAGTACTTC	CASSLRPSFANRDRVSNIQYF
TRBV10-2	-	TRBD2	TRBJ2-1	TGCGCCAGCAGTGAGGCTAGCGGGAGGGCCTGGGAGCAGTTCTTC	CASSEASGRAWEQFF
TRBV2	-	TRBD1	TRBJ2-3	TGTGCCAGCAGTGAGGACAGGGGGCTCGTGGCGGGAGGAAACACAGATACGCAGTATTTT	CASSEDRGLVAGGNTDTQYF
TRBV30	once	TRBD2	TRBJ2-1	TGTGCCTGGAAGGCGCGACTAGCGGGAGAATACAATGAGCAGTTCTTC	CAWKARLAGEYNEQFF
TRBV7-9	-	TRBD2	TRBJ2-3	TGTGCCAGCAGCCCGGGGACTAGCGGTAGCACAGATACGCAGTATTTT	CASSPGTSGSTDTQYF
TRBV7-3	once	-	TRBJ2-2	TGTGCCAGCAGCTTAAGCCCCCCTACTAAGTACTCCGGGGAGCTGTTTTTT	CASSLSPPTKYSGELFF
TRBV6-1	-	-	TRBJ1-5	TGTGCCAGCAGTGACTCTGACAGTAGCAATCAGCCCCAGCATTTT	CASSDSDSSNQPQHF
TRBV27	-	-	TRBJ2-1	TGTGCCAGCAGTCACAGGGGGGGATACAATGAGCAGTTCTTC	CASSHRGGYNEQFF
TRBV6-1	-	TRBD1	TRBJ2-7	TGTGCCAGCAGTGGATCTCTTACAGGGGGTAGGTCCTACGAGCAGTACTTC	CASSGSLTGGRSYEQYF
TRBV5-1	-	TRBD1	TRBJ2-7	TGCGCCAGCAGCTCCTCCGGGGACAGGGGGCTCTACGAGCAGTACTTC	CASSSSGDRGLYEQYF
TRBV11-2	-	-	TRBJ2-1	TGTGCCAGCAGCCTTATATTACGCAGGGCCAAGTTCTTC	CASSLILRRAKFF
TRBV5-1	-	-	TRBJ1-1	TGCGCCAGCAGCTTGGTGGTCTCGCCCAAACACATCTCGAACACTGAAGCTTTCTTT	CASSLVVSPKHISNTEAFF
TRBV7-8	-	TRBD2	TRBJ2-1	TGTGCCAGCAGCGGAACACTAGCGGGAGGGGCTGAGCAGTTCTTC	CASSGTLAGGAEQFF
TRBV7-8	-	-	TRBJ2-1	TGTGCCAGCAGCTTTGATTTCAGTCGGGTCCCCGAATACAATGAGCAGTTCTTC	CASSFDFSRVPEYNEQFF
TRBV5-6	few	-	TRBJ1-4	TGTGCCAGCAGCACTCGACAGTCAACTAATGAAAAACTGTTTTTT	CASSTRQSTNEKLFF
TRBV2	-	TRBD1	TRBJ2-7	TGTGCCAGCAGTGCTCAGGGGGCCTCCTCCTACGAGCAGTACTTC	CASSAQGASSYEQYF
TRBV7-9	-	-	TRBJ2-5	TGTGCCAGCAGCCTAACTTACCACAGGGAGGGGTTAGAGACCCAGTACTTC	CASSLTYHREGLETQYF
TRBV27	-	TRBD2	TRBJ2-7	TGTGCCAGCAGTTTATCGGTGGGACTAGCGGGAGGGCCGGCTTACGAGCAGTACTTC	CASSLSVGLAGGPAYEQYF
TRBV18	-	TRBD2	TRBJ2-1	TGTGCCAGCTCACTTCAAAGACTAGCGGGAGTTCACAATGAGCAGTTCTTC	CASSLQRLAGVHNEQFF
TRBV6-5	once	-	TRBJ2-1	TGTGCCAGCAGTTCCCCGACTGAGAACAATGAGCAGTTCTTC	CASSSPTENNEQFF
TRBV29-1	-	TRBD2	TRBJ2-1	TGCAGCGTCCCCCGGGAGGAAGATAATGTGGATGAGCAGTTCTTC	CSVPREEDNVDEQFF
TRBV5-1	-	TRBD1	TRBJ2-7	TGCGCCAGCAGCTTGATTAACCGGACAGGGGGGTACTTC	CASSLINRTGGYF
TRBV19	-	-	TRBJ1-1	TGTGCCAGTCAGGCGGGGCACACGAACACTGAAGCTTTCTTT	CASQAGHTNTEAFF
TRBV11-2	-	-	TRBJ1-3	TGTGCCAGCAGGGTGGGCAGGGGTAGAAACACCATATATTTT	CASRVGRGRNTIYF
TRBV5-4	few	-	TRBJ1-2	TGTGCCAGCAGCGTGGGACTCCAGGGCTACACCTTC	CASSVGLQGYTF
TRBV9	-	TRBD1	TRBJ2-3	TGTGCCAGCAGCCTTGTCACGACAGGGGGCACAGATACGCAGTATTTT	CASSLVTTGGTDTQYF
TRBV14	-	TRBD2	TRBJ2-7	TGTGCCAGCAGCCAAGTTCCGAGAGCGGGAGGGCCCTCTCCCGAGCAGTACTTC	CASSQVPRAGGPSPEQYF
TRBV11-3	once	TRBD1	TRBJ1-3	TGTGCCAGCAGCTCCAAAAACCGGACAGGGGTAAACACCATATATTTT	CASSSKNRTGVNTIYF
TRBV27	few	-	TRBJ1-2	TGTGCCAGCAGTTTTGCTGGGGGCAGCGGCTACACCTTC	CASSFAGGSGYTF
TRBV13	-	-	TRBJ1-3	TGTGCCAGCAGCTTAGCAGGGTATGGAAACACCATATATTTT	CASSLAGYGNTIYF
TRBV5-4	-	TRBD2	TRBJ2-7	TGTGCCAGCAGCTTCAGCGGGAGGGTCTCCTACGAGCAGTACTTC	CASSFSGRVSYEQYF
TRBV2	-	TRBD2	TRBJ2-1	TGTGCCAGCATGAGGACTAGCGGAAATGAGCAGTTCTTC	CASMRTSGNEQFF
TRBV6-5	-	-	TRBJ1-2	TGTGCCAGCAGCAACCTCCGCGGGGCCAAAACCTTC	CASSNLRGAKTF
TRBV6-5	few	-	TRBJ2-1	TGTGCCAGCAGGAGAGGGCTGGGGTCCTACAATGAGCAGTTCTTC	CASRRGLGSYNEQFF
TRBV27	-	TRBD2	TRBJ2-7	TGTGCCAGCGCAGGTGGCGCACTAGCGGGATCCTACGAGCAGTACTTC	CASAGGALAGSYEQYF
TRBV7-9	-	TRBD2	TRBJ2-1	TGTGCCAGCCGACTAGCGGGAAGGCCCTACAATGAGCAGTTCTTC	CASRLAGRPYNEQFF
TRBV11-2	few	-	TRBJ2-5	TGTGCCAGCAGCTCCAGAACGGGGTGGGACTGGACCCTCGAGGAGACCCAGTACTTC	CASSSRTGWDWTLEETQYF